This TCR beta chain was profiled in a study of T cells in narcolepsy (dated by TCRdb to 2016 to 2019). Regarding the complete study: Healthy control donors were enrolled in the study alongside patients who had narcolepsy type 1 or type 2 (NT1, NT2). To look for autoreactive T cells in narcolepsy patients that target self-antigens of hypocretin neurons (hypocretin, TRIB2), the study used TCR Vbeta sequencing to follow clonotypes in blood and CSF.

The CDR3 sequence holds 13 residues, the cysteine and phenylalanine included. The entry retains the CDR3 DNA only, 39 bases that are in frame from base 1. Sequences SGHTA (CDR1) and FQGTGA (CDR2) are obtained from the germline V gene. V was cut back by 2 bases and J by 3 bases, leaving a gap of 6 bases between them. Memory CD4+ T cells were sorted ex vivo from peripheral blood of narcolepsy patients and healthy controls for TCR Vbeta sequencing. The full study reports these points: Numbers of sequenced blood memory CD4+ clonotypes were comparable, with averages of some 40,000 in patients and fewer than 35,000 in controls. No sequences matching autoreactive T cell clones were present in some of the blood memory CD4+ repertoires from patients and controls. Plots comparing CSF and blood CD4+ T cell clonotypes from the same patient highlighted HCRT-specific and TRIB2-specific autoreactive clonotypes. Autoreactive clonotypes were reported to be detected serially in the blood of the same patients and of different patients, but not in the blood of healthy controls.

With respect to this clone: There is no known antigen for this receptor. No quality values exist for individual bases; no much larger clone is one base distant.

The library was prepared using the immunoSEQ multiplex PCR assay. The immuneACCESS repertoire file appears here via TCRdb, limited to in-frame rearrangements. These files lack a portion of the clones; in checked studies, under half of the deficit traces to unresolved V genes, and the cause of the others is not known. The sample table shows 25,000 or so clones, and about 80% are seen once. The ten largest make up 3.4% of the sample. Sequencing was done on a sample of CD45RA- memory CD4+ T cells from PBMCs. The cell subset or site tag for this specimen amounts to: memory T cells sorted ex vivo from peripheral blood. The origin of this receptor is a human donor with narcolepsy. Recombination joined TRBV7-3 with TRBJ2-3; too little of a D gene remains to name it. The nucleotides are TGTGCCAGCAGCTTAGATAATACAGATACGCAGTATTTT. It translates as CASSLDNTDTQYF.